A selection of T cell receptor beta chains follows, all from one sample in a study of Graves' ophthalmopathy and Graves' hyperthyroidism. One entry per CDR3 protein, called by TCRdb with MiXCR from the multiplex PCR reads. This table has more than 550,000 distinct CDR3 sequences, about 41% appearing once. Sequences were obtained from peripheral blood. The receptors here all came from an adult man with Graves' ophthalmopathy. Both conserved end residues are part of each CDR3. The D gene is left open where the match is weak. The size of a clone is reported for some rows only, either as once, few or many, or as a class for expanded clones.

J gene: TRBJ1-1
V gene: TRBV2
clone size: .
D gene: TRBD1
CDR3 DNA: TGTGCCAGCCAACAGGGGGTGAACACTGAAGCTTTCTTT
CDR3 protein: CASQQGVNTEAFF

J gene: TRBJ1-2
V gene: TRBV25-1
clone size: .
D gene: .
CDR3 DNA: TGTGCCAGCAGTGATAGTGGTTTGGCTTCAGGTTATGGCTACACCTTC
CDR3 protein: CASSDSGLASGYGYTF

J gene: TRBJ1-6
V gene: TRBV10-1
clone size: many
D gene: TRBD1
CDR3 DNA: TGCGCCAGCAGCATAGGACAGGGAGAAGATTCACCCCTCCACTTT
CDR3 protein: CASSIGQGEDSPLHF

J gene: TRBJ2-7
V gene: TRBV11-2
clone size: many
D gene: .
CDR3 DNA: TGTGCCAGCAGCTTAGATTGGGACGGAGCATCACTCTACGAGCAGTACTTC
CDR3 protein: CASSLDWDGASLYEQYF

J gene: TRBJ2-7
V gene: TRBV5-1
clone size: few
D gene: .
CDR3 DNA: TGCGCCAGCAGCTTGGAATCCGGGTTCTACGAGCAGTACTTC
CDR3 protein: CASSLESGFYEQYF

J gene: TRBJ2-7
V gene: TRBV3-2
clone size: few
D gene: .
CDR3 DNA: TGTGCCAGCATTGCCTACGAGCAGTACTTC
CDR3 protein: CASIAYEQYF

J gene: TRBJ2-5
V gene: TRBV7-2
clone size: many
D gene: TRBD1
CDR3 DNA: TGTGCCAGCAGCTTACGGACAGGGGAGGGAGAGACCCAGTACTTC
CDR3 protein: CASSLRTGEGETQYF

J gene: TRBJ2-6
V gene: TRBV7-2
clone size: .
D gene: TRBD1
CDR3 DNA: TGTGCCAGCAGCCAGAGACAGGGTCCGACTGGGGCCAACGTCCTGACTTTC
CDR3 protein: CASSQRQGPTGANVLTF

J gene: TRBJ2-2
V gene: TRBV19
clone size: few
D gene: .
CDR3 DNA: TGTGCCAGTAGTATCACCCTCACCGGGGAGCTGTTTTTT
CDR3 protein: CASSITLTGELFF

J gene: TRBJ1-1
V gene: TRBV7-9
clone size: many
D gene: .
CDR3 DNA: TGTGCCAGCATCCTGTCGGGCGCTGAAGCTTTCTTT
CDR3 protein: CASILSGAEAFF

J gene: TRBJ2-5
V gene: TRBV19
clone size: few
D gene: .
CDR3 DNA: TGTGCCAGTAGGGAAGGATTGGGGGGCGGAGAGACCCAGTACTTC
CDR3 protein: CASREGLGGGETQYF

J gene: TRBJ2-7
V gene: TRBV10-3
clone size: .
D gene: .
CDR3 DNA: TGTGCCAGTAGTGGACGGGGATCTAAGCAGTACTTC
CDR3 protein: CASSGRGSKQYF

J gene: TRBJ1-4
V gene: TRBV6-5
clone size: many
D gene: .
CDR3 DNA: TGTGCCAGCAGTTACCGGGCAGGGATCGAAATTTTT
CDR3 protein: CASSYRAGIEIF

J gene: TRBJ2-7
V gene: TRBV10-3
clone size: .
D gene: .
CDR3 DNA: TGTGCCATCAGTCTACAAGGGGGCTACGAGCAGTACTTC
CDR3 protein: CAISLQGGYEQYF

J gene: TRBJ2-2
V gene: TRBV9
clone size: .
D gene: .
CDR3 DNA: TGTGCCAGCAGCCAATCTCGCGAGGGGGAGCTGTTTTTT
CDR3 protein: CASSQSREGELFF

J gene: TRBJ1-3
V gene: TRBV5-4
clone size: .
D gene: .
CDR3 DNA: TGTGCCAGCACCCCCGCGGGAGGAAACACCATATATTTT
CDR3 protein: CASTPAGGNTIYF

J gene: TRBJ1-2
V gene: TRBV2
clone size: .
D gene: TRBD1
CDR3 DNA: TGTGCCAGCAGAGCACCGGGACAGGGGAACGGCTACACCTTC
CDR3 protein: CASRAPGQGNGYTF

J gene: TRBJ2-7
V gene: TRBV7-9
clone size: .
D gene: TRBD1
CDR3 DNA: TGTGCCAGCAGCTTGTCGACAGGGGGCTTCGAGCAGTACTTC
CDR3 protein: CASSLSTGGFEQYF

J gene: TRBJ1-6
V gene: TRBV7-8
clone size: .
D gene: .
CDR3 DNA: TGTGCCAGCAGCGCAAGTTACAGGATGTATAATTCACCCCTCCACTTT
CDR3 protein: CASSASYRMYNSPLHF

J gene: TRBJ2-7
V gene: TRBV29-1
clone size: .
D gene: TRBD1
CDR3 DNA: TGCAGCGTTATTATCGGGACAGGGGCCTACGAGCAGTACTTC
CDR3 protein: CSVIIGTGAYEQYF

J gene: TRBJ2-7
V gene: TRBV29-1
clone size: .
D gene: TRBD2
CDR3 DNA: TGCAGTGAGTCGGTGACTAGCGGCTACGAGCAGTACTTC
CDR3 protein: CSESVTSGYEQYF

J gene: TRBJ2-6
V gene: TRBV29-1
clone size: .
D gene: .
CDR3 DNA: TGCAGCGTCCAGGAACAGGGTCTCACTGAAGCTTTC
CDR3 protein: CSVQEQGLTEAF

J gene: TRBJ2-7
V gene: TRBV7-9
clone size: many
D gene: TRBD1
CDR3 DNA: TGTGCCAGCAGCCCGGGACAGGGAGACCGCGAGCAGTACTTC
CDR3 protein: CASSPGQGDREQYF

J gene: TRBJ2-2
V gene: TRBV12-3/TRBV12-4
clone size: .
D gene: .
CDR3 DNA: TGTGCCAGCAAATGGGACACGGACACCGGGGAGCTGTTTTTT
CDR3 protein: CASKWDTDTGELFF

J gene: TRBJ1-6
V gene: TRBV2
clone size: .
D gene: .
CDR3 DNA: TGTGCCAGCAGTGAGGACAATTGGGAGGTCTCCTATAATTCACCCCTCCACTTT
CDR3 protein: CASSEDNWEVSYNSPLHF

J gene: TRBJ2-5
V gene: TRBV10-3
clone size: .
D gene: TRBD2
CDR3 DNA: TGTGCCAGCAGTTACTCGGGACTAGTAGGAATGGAGACCCAGTACTTC
CDR3 protein: CASSYSGLVGMETQYF

J gene: TRBJ1-4
V gene: TRBV15
clone size: .
D gene: .
CDR3 DNA: TGTGCCACCAGCAGAGATGACTCTGGGGCCGAGGTGAAACTGTTTTTT
CDR3 protein: CATSRDDSGAEVKLFF

J gene: TRBJ1-6
V gene: TRBV11-1
clone size: .
D gene: TRBD1
CDR3 DNA: TGTGCCAGTGGGGGACAGGGTGAATCACCCCTCCACTTT
CDR3 protein: CASGGQGESPLHF

J gene: TRBJ2-5
V gene: TRBV7-3
clone size: few
D gene: .
CDR3 DNA: TGTGCCAGCAGTCCATCGGCCGGACTGAACCAAGAGACCCAGTACTTC
CDR3 protein: CASSPSAGLNQETQYF

J gene: TRBJ2-2
V gene: TRBV2
clone size: many
D gene: TRBD1
CDR3 DNA: TGTGCCAGCAGTGACACGGGACAGGGCACCGGGGAGCTGTTTTTT
CDR3 protein: CASSDTGQGTGELFF

J gene: TRBJ1-2
V gene: TRBV2
clone size: .
D gene: .
CDR3 DNA: TGTGCCAGCAGCCCGGACGGATTCTTGTATGGCTACACCTTC
CDR3 protein: CASSPDGFLYGYTF

J gene: TRBJ1-3
V gene: TRBV12-3/TRBV12-4
clone size: many
D gene: TRBD1
CDR3 DNA: TGTGCCAGCAGTACAGGGGACGGAGGAAACACCATATATTTT
CDR3 protein: CASSTGDGGNTIYF

J gene: TRBJ2-7
V gene: TRBV6-2/TRBV6-3
clone size: .
D gene: .
CDR3 DNA: TGTGCCAGCAGGCTCGTTGGGGGGAGCGAGCAGTACTTC
CDR3 protein: CASRLVGGSEQYF

J gene: TRBJ2-5
V gene: TRBV2
clone size: .
D gene: .
CDR3 DNA: TGTGCCAGCAGCTACGGCGGGCAGGGGAGGTTCGAGACCCAGTACTTC
CDR3 protein: CASSYGGQGRFETQYF

J gene: TRBJ2-3
V gene: TRBV15
clone size: few
D gene: .
CDR3 DNA: TGTGCCACCAGCAGAGTAGGGCAGGGGTGGACAGATACGCAGTATTTT
CDR3 protein: CATSRVGQGWTDTQYF

J gene: TRBJ2-5
V gene: TRBV13
clone size: few
D gene: TRBD2
CDR3 DNA: TGTGCCAGCAGCCTAGCGGGGCCGACACAAGAGACCCAGTACTTC
CDR3 protein: CASSLAGPTQETQYF

J gene: TRBJ1-5
V gene: TRBV20-1
clone size: many
D gene: .
CDR3 DNA: TGCAGTGCTAGAGGGGGGAATCAGCCCCAGCATTTT
CDR3 protein: CSARGGNQPQHF

J gene: TRBJ2-5
V gene: TRBV19
clone size: many
D gene: TRBD1
CDR3 DNA: TGTGCCAGTAGTATGGGGACAGGGACGGAGACCCAGTACTTC
CDR3 protein: CASSMGTGTETQYF

J gene: TRBJ2-7
V gene: TRBV7-6
clone size: .
D gene: TRBD1
CDR3 DNA: TGTGCCAGCAGCGCCGGACAGGGCCACGAGCAGTACTTC
CDR3 protein: CASSAGQGHEQYF

J gene: TRBJ2-2
V gene: TRBV25-1
clone size: many
D gene: TRBD1
CDR3 DNA: TGTGCCAGCAGTGGACAGGGAGTACGTGGCACCGGGGAGCTGTTTTTT
CDR3 protein: CASSGQGVRGTGELFF

J gene: TRBJ1-1
V gene: TRBV6-5
clone size: many
D gene: TRBD1
CDR3 DNA: TGTGCCAGCAGTTACTACAGGGGCGATAACACTGAAGCTTTCTTT
CDR3 protein: CASSYYRGDNTEAFF

J gene: TRBJ1-1
V gene: TRBV5-6
clone size: few
D gene: .
CDR3 DNA: TGTGCCAGCTCACCAGGGACAACAGGGAACACTGAAGCTTTCTTT
CDR3 protein: CASSPGTTGNTEAFF

J gene: TRBJ1-1
V gene: TRBV6-6
clone size: many
D gene: .
CDR3 DNA: TGTGCCAGCAGTTACTCGCTGCGCACTGAAGCTTTCTTT
CDR3 protein: CASSYSLRTEAFF

J gene: TRBJ1-2
V gene: TRBV5-4
clone size: many
D gene: TRBD1
CDR3 DNA: TGTGCCAGCAGGCCCGGGACAGGGTATGGCTACACCTTC
CDR3 protein: CASRPGTGYGYTF

J gene: TRBJ2-7
V gene: TRBV11-1
clone size: few
D gene: .
CDR3 DNA: TGTGCCAGCAGCTTCAACAGGGCATCCTACGAGCAGTACTTC
CDR3 protein: CASSFNRASYEQYF

J gene: TRBJ1-2
V gene: TRBV6-5
clone size: many
D gene: .
CDR3 DNA: TGTGCCAGCAGAGGAGGCCTGGGGTCTAACTATGGCTACACCTTC
CDR3 protein: CASRGGLGSNYGYTF

J gene: TRBJ1-6
V gene: TRBV10-3
clone size: many
D gene: TRBD1
CDR3 DNA: TGTGCCATCAGTGAGTCTCTGGGACAGGGGACCCGTAATTCACCCCTCCACTTT
CDR3 protein: CAISESLGQGTRNSPLHF

J gene: TRBJ1-2
V gene: TRBV19
clone size: many
D gene: TRBD1
CDR3 DNA: TGTGCCAGTAGCAAACAGGGGGCGGGCTATGGCTACACCTTC
CDR3 protein: CASSKQGAGYGYTF

J gene: TRBJ1-5
V gene: TRBV6-5
clone size: few
D gene: TRBD1
CDR3 DNA: TGTGCCAGCAGTTGGAGACAGGGTACCTATAGCAATCAGCCCCAGCATTTT
CDR3 protein: CASSWRQGTYSNQPQHF

J gene: TRBJ1-3
V gene: TRBV7-2
clone size: few
D gene: .
CDR3 DNA: TGTGCCAGCAGCTTAGCGCATAGGAGCTCTGGAAACACCATATATTTT
CDR3 protein: CASSLAHRSSGNTIYF